Below are 19 T cell receptor beta chains sequenced from a single sample in a study of T cell responses to AZD1222 COVID-19 vaccine. Libraries were prepared by immunoSEQ multiplex PCR; TCRdb keeps only in-frame clonotypes and omits some of them. This table has about 120,000 clones, approximately 90% appearing once. Source: peripheral blood, taken on day 0 of AZD1222 vaccination. Every receptor here comes from an adult in good health.

The gene calls are TRBV27 and TRBJ1-4; the D gene is possibly TRBD1 (6 bases). CDR1 is MNHEY and CDR2 is SMNVEV in the germline V gene (reference sequence). This CDR3 comprises 14 residues. V was shortened by 4 bases and J by 7 bases, with 13 bases between the two germline ends. CDR3: CASSYRGGGEKLFF. The CDR3 coding sequence is TGTGCCAGCAGTTACCGAGGGGGGGGTGAAAAACTGTTTTTT.

This sequence joins TRBV7-9 and TRBJ2-4, with 7 bases that match TRBD2. The CDR3 extends over 15 amino acids. Germline values: CDR1 SEHNR, CDR2 FQNEAQ (reference sequence). V lost 6 bases, J lost 1 base, and 6 bases stayed unmatched. The CDR3 nucleotides read TGTGCCAGCAGTTATTTAGCGGGTGCCAAAAACATTCAGTACTTC. This encodes CASSYLAGAKNIQYF.

This sequence joins TRBV10-3 and TRBJ2-7, with D hard to call. With 2 bases removed from V and 7 bases from J, the gap between germline ends came to 6 bases. Germline CDR1 ENHRY, CDR2 SYGVKD. This CDR3 spans 11 amino acids. The CDR3 reads CAISEVGEQYF. The DNA of the CDR3 is TGTGCCATCAGTGAGGTGGGGGAGCAGTACTTC.

V gene TRBV28 combines with J gene TRBJ2-7, with D perhaps matching TRBD1 or TRBD2 (5 bases each). CDR1 is MDHEN and CDR2 is SYDVKM in the germline V gene. The CDR3 totals 14 residues. V was cut by 6 bases and J by 0 bases, with 12 bases left in between. The CDR3: CASRWGPSSYEQYF. The CDR3 DNA reads as TGTGCCAGCAGATGGGGACCGAGCTCCTACGAGCAGTACTTC.

A note on this clone: One junction end disagrees with the germline gene, perhaps due to a read error. The rearrangement joins TRBV7-7 to TRBJ2-1; 11 bases line up with TRBD2. The CDR3 totals 15 residues. The germline V gene has CDR1 SSHAT and CDR2 FNYEAQ (reference sequence). The DNA of the CDR3 is TGTGCTAGCAGCCTCGGACTAGCGGGTACTACTGAGCAGTTCTTC. Amino acids: CASSLGLAGTTEQFF.

In its sample, this clone was seen once. V gene TRBV28 combines with J gene TRBJ2-7; tentatively, D is TRBD1 or TRBD2 (6 bases each). The germline V gene encodes CDR1 MDHEN and CDR2 SYDVKM. Between the trimmed V and J ends, which lost 6 bases and 2 bases, there was a span of 14 bases. The CDR3 length is 14 residues. The CDR3 bases are TGTGCCAGCAGAATCGGGGGCCCCACCTACGAGCAGTACTTC. Its protein is CASRIGGPTYEQYF.

The J gene is TRBJ2-2, the V gene TRBV11-3, with 12 positions matching TRBD2. V lost 5 bases and J lost 8; bases outside the gene matches: 6. Germline values: CDR1 SGHNT, CDR2 YENEEA. The CDR3 covers 15 residues. CDR3 bases: TGTGCCAGCAGCCCAGGACTAGCGGGAATGGGGGAGCTGTTTTTT. Encoded protein: CASSPGLAGMGELFF.

The rearrangement joins TRBV19 to TRBJ2-7; TRBD1 matches at 8 bases. The trim removed 5 bases at V and 2 bases at J, leaving 8 bases unmatched. CDR3 length: 15 residues. The germline V gene encodes CDR1 LNHDA and CDR2 SQIVND (reference sequence). For the CDR3, the DNA is TGTGCCAGTAGTGGACCGGGACAGGCCACCTACGAGCAGTACTTC. Translated, it gives CASSGPGQATYEQYF.

This clone was seen only once. The V and J genes are TRBV30 and TRBJ2-2; unclear D gene. Per germline, CDR1 GTSNPN and CDR2 SVGIG (reference sequence). The CDR3 has 12 residues. Trimming pared 4 bases from V and 8 bases from J, leaving 11 bases between. The CDR3 coding sequence is TGTGCCTGGAAGGGTGCGGCTGGGGAGCTGTTTTTT. Translated: CAWKGAAGELFF. Supplemented by reference TRBV30 and TRBJ2-2, the full variable domain reads SQTIHQWPATLVQPVGSPLSLECTVEGTSNPNLYWYRQAAGRGLQLLFYSVGIGQISSEVPQNLSASRPQDRQFILSSKKLLLSDSGFYLCAWKGAAGELFFGEGSRLTVL.

The genes are TRBV10-3 and TRBJ1-2, with TRBD1 matching over 7 bases. This CDR3 region has 13 residues. The germline V gene has CDR1 ENHRY and CDR2 SYGVKD. With V trimmed by 6 bases and J by 3 bases, 4 bases remained unmatched. Here the CDR3 reads CAISRQGDYGYTF. CDR3 coding DNA: TGTGCCATCAGCAGACAGGGAGACTATGGCTACACCTTC.

The CDR3, as DNA: TGTGCCAGCACGTTCAATATATTCGCAGGGGCCATCTATGGCTACACCTTC. Its translation: CASTFNIFAGAIYGYTF. The chain recombines TRBV28 with TRBJ1-2; weak D call: TRBD1 (6 bases). V was clipped by 7 bases and J by 4 bases, with 25 bases between them. Germline loops: CDR1 MDHEN, CDR2 SYDVKM. The CDR3 covers 17 residues.

The V and J genes are TRBV19 and TRBJ1-4; TRBD1 matches 8 bases. The CDR3 runs 17 residues. V was pared by 7 bases and J by 8 bases, with 18 bases of the junction left unmatched. The germline V gene has CDR1 LNHDA and CDR2 SQIVND (reference sequence). This chain's CDR3 is CASTDGRRDRSWEKLFF. The CDR3 DNA sequence: TGTGCCAGTACCGATGGTCGCCGGGACAGGTCATGGGAAAAACTGTTTTTT.

The V and J genes are TRBV7-2 and TRBJ2-3; 7 nucleotides align to TRBD2. Trimming cost V 5 bases and J 2 bases; bases outside gene matches: 4. There are 14 residues in the CDR3. Germline V gene sequence: CDR1 SGHTA, CDR2 FQGNSA. The CDR3 DNA reads as TGTGCCAGCAGCCGGGACTACTACACAGATACGCAGTATTTT. Translation: CASSRDYYTDTQYF.

V and J are TRBV7-9 and TRBJ2-1, with 7 nucleotides matching TRBD2. J lost 4 bases, V lost 5 bases, and 14 bases had no gene match. Germline-derived CDR1 and CDR2 are SEHNR and FQNEAQ (reference sequence). The CDR3 length is 17 residues. The CDR3 DNA reads as TGTGCCAGCAGCCCTATTCGGGGCGGGAGATTATACAATGAGCAGTTCTTC. Its translation: CASSPIRGGRLYNEQFF.

The chain links TRBV19 to TRBJ2-5, with D possibly called TRBD1 or TRBD2 (5 bases each). Germline V gene data show CDR1 as LNHDA and CDR2 as SQIVND (reference sequence). CDR3 length equals 13 residues. Trimming removed 4 bases at V and 7 bases at J, with 13 bases between. In DNA, the CDR3 is TGTGCCAGTAGTAGGGACCGAGCAGGGACCCAGTACTTC. It encodes CASSRDRAGTQYF.

The gene calls are TRBV29-1 and TRBJ1-1, with D possibly TRBD1 on 5 matching bases. With 4 bases removed from V and 7 bases from J, the gap between germline ends came to 22 bases. This CDR3 region has 15 residues. CDR1 is SQVTM and CDR2 is ANQGSEA in the germline V gene. CDR3: CSVAPRQTYLGEAFF. CDR3 in DNA: TGCAGCGTTGCTCCTCGACAGACCTACCTTGGTGAAGCTTTCTTT.

The chain employs TRBV30 and TRBJ2-3; TRBD1 matches at 8 bases. With V trimmed by 3 bases and J by 5 bases, 10 bases remained unmatched. Germline V CDR1 and CDR2: GTSNPN, SVGIG (reference sequence). The CDR3 is 15 amino acids. CDR3 region: CAWSGGRGREDTQYF. The CDR3 nucleotides read TGTGCCTGGAGCGGGGGCAGGGGGCGCGAAGATACGCAGTATTTT.

This chain uses TRBV5-1 with TRBJ2-7; 9 positions match TRBD2. V gave up 3 bases and J gave up 9 bases; unmatched junction bases: 13. Looked up from germline, CDR1 is SGHRS and CDR2 is YFSETQ. This CDR3 comprises 15 residues. The CDR3 DNA sequence: TGCGCCAGCAGCTCCCTGACTAGCGGCTCTGGGGGGCAGTACTTC. Its protein is CASSSLTSGSGGQYF.

The V call is TRBV30, the J call TRBJ1-4; D uncertain. Germline V CDR1 and CDR2: GTSNPN, SVGIG (reference sequence). Trimming took 0 bases from V and 8 from J, leaving 16 bases between them. The CDR3 has 15 amino acids. DNA for the CDR3: TGTGCCTGGAGTGTACTAAGCGGGCAGGCAGAAAAACTGTTTTTT. Protein product: CAWSVLSGQAEKLFF.